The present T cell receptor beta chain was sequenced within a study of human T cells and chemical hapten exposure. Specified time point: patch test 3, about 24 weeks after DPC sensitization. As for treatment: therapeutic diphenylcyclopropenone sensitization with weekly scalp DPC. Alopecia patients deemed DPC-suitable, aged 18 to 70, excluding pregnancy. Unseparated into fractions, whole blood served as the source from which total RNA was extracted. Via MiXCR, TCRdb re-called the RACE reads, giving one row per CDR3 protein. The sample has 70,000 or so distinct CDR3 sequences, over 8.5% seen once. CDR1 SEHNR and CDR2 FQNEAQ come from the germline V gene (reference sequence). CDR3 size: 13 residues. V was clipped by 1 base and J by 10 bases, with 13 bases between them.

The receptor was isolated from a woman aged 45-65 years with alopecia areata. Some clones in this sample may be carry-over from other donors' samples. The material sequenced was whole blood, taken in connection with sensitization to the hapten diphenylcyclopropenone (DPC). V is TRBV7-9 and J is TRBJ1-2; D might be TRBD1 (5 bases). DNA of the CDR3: TGTGCCAGCAGCTTAGATGGGGGTCCCGCCTACACCTTC. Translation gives CASSLDGGPAYTF.